These T cell receptor beta chains were read from a single sample in a study of control samples from healthy donors and cancer patients. Sequenced by immunoSEQ multiplex PCR; TCRdb stores in-frame clones only, minus some. The table lists around 170,000 clones, approximately 90% of them singletons. The sequenced sample was blood. All receptors derive from a man aged 25-40 years in good health. Both conserved end residues are part of each CDR3. A D gene is named only where the DNA matches it firmly. Only some rows state a clone size, as once, few, many or a class for expanded clones.

NA	TRBV28	TRBJ1-2	NA	CASSLAEGSRKYGYTF	TGTGCCAGCAGTTTAGCAGAGGGTTCAAGGAAATATGGCTACACCTTC
NA	TRBV10-3	TRBJ1-6	NA	CAISEVSDRYNSPLHF	TGTGCCATCAGTGAAGTCAGCGATCGCTATAATTCACCCCTCCACTTT
NA	TRBV9	TRBJ1-2	NA	CASSRGAGYTF	TGTGCCAGCAGCAGGGGAGCTGGCTACACCTTC
NA	TRBV27	TRBJ1-1	TRBD1	CASSVGYDRAGTEAFF	TGTGCCAGCAGTGTAGGATATGACAGGGCGGGAACTGAAGCTTTCTTT
NA	TRBV14	TRBJ1-3	NA	CASSPYPGSGNTIYF	TGTGCCAGCAGCCCATACCCGGGTTCGGGAAACACCATATATTTT
NA	TRBV28	TRBJ1-1	NA	CASMSTPGGGNTEAFF	TGTGCCAGCATGTCAACCCCTGGAGGGGGGAACACTGAAGCTTTCTTT
NA	TRBV9	TRBJ1-1	TRBD1	CASSVGTGALNTEAFF	TGTGCCAGCAGCGTCGGGACAGGGGCATTGAACACTGAAGCTTTCTTT
NA	TRBV19	TRBJ1-3	NA	CASSIEGPGNTIYF	TGTGCCAGTAGTATAGAAGGGCCCGGAAACACCATATATTTT
few	TRBV4-1	TRBJ1-5	NA	CASSQGPGLGNQPQHF	TGCGCCAGCAGCCAAGGCCCGGGGCTTGGCAATCAGCCCCAGCATTTT
NA	TRBV9	TRBJ1-4	NA	CASSAPGAGEKLFF	TGTGCCAGCAGCGCCCCGGGGGCTGGTGAAAAACTGTTTTTT
NA	TRBV19	TRBJ2-7	NA	CASTGETDYEQYF	TGTGCCAGTACCGGCGAGACCGACTACGAGCAGTACTTC
NA	TRBV27	TRBJ1-5	NA	CASSWNGGGSNQPQHF	TGTGCCAGCAGTTGGAACGGGGGGGGTAGCAATCAGCCCCAGCATTTT
NA	TRBV28	TRBJ1-4	NA	CASSLIGINEKLFF	TGTGCCAGCAGTTTAATTGGGATTAATGAAAAACTGTTTTTT
NA	TRBV24-1	TRBJ2-1	NA	CATSDPGQHNEQFF	TGTGCCACCAGTGACCCGGGACAACACAATGAGCAGTTCTTC
NA	TRBV7-9	TRBJ1-6	NA	CASSPGETLHF	TGTGCCAGCAGCCCCGGAGAAACCCTCCACTTT
NA	TRBV4-1	TRBJ1-1	NA	CASSPGGWTEAFF	TGCGCCAGCAGCCCTGGAGGGTGGACTGAAGCTTTCTTT
once	TRBV7-9	TRBJ1-6	TRBD1	CASSKTRDRESPLHF	TGTGCCAGCAGCAAAACCCGGGACAGGGAATCACCCCTCCACTTT
NA	TRBV19	TRBJ2-7	TRBD1	CASSKGQMLGEQYF	TGTGCCAGTAGTAAGGGACAGATGCTGGGCGAGCAGTACTTC
NA	TRBV19	TRBJ1-3	NA	CASTLGSSSGNTIYF	TGTGCCAGTACCCTAGGCTCCAGCTCTGGAAACACCATATATTTT
NA	TRBV5-3	TRBJ1-2	TRBD1	CARSLGYRGHGYTF	TGTGCCAGAAGCTTGGGTTACAGGGGGCACGGCTACACCTTC
NA	TRBV11-2	TRBJ2-3	NA	CASSLGTGTDTQYF	TGTGCCAGCAGCTTAGGTACGGGCACAGATACGCAGTATTTT
NA	TRBV19	TRBJ1-3	TRBD1	CASSPTGAGNTIYF	TGTGCCAGTAGTCCAACAGGGGCTGGAAACACCATATATTTT
NA	TRBV4-1	TRBJ2-1	TRBD2	CASSQRLAGSLDEQFF	TGCGCCAGCAGCCAACGCCTAGCGGGAAGCCTGGATGAGCAGTTCTTC
NA	TRBV25-1	TRBJ1-4	NA	CASSAGTGEKLFF	TGTGCCAGCAGTGCGGGGACTGGTGAAAAACTGTTTTTT
NA	TRBV10-3	TRBJ1-5	NA	CAISEGTRGRLYADQPQHF	TGTGCCATCAGTGAGGGGACCCGCGGCAGGTTGTACGCGGATCAGCCCCAGCATTTT
NA	TRBV2	TRBJ2-4	NA	CASSVRTELAKNIQYF	TGTGCCAGCAGTGTCCGGACAGAGCTAGCCAAAAACATTCAGTACTTC
NA	TRBV6-1	TRBJ1-2	NA	CASSEGVNYGYTF	TGTGCCAGCAGTGAGGGAGTTAACTATGGCTACACCTTC